Shown below are 17 T cell receptor beta chains from a single sample sequenced in a study of T cells in Graves' hyperthyroidism and ophthalmopathy. Amplification of TCR beta CDR3 regions was performed using RNA transcripts as template. An initial round of RT-PCR targeting the TCR CDR3 relied on the HTBI primer set. MiXCR, run by TCRdb on the multiplex PCR reads, gives a single entry per CDR3 protein. The sample yields 500,000 to 800,000 distinct CDR3 sequences, about 45% seen once. Specimen: peripheral blood or thyroid tissue (not recorded which). These receptors were obtained from an adult man with Graves' disease, either hyperthyroidism or ophthalmopathy (not recorded which).

This clonotype has at least ten counts. The chain combines TRBV20-1 with TRBJ1-1, with 8 bases matching TRBD1. The trim removed 1 base at V and 5 bases at J, leaving 6 bases unmatched. The CDR3 is made up of 14 amino acids. CDR1 is DFQATT and CDR2 is SNEGSKA in the germline V gene (reference sequence). The CDR3 reads CSARGQGARTEAFF. DNA of the CDR3: TGCAGTGCTAGAGGGCAGGGGGCAAGGACTGAAGCTTTCTTT.

The rearrangement uses TRBV29-1 and TRBJ1-5, with TRBD1 identical over 9 bases. The CDR3 is 13 amino acids. The V and J ends lost 8 bases and 3 bases, in that order; junction bases with no gene match: 5. Germline V CDR1 and CDR2: SQVTM, ANQGSEA. CDR3 DNA: TGCAGCAGTTGGACAGGGGACAATCAGCCCCAGCATTTT. It translates to CSSWTGDNQPQHF.

The CDR3: CAISESSSVNQPQYF. Here the CDR3 DNA reads TGTGCCATCAGTGAAAGTAGCAGCGTCAATCAGCCCCAGTACTTC. The chain uses TRBV10-3 and TRBJ2-5; D is uncertain. The germline V gene encodes CDR1 ENHRY and CDR2 SYGVKD. The V and J ends lost 3 bases and 9 bases respectively, with 20 bases between them. The CDR3 consists of 15 residues.

This chain uses TRBV20-1 with TRBJ1-4; 7 bases fit TRBD1. Looked up from germline, CDR1 is DFQATT and CDR2 is SNEGSKA (reference sequence). V was pared by 6 bases and J by 6 bases, with 7 bases of the junction left unmatched. The CDR3 sequence is 13 residues long. The CDR3 protein is CSASRQGYEKLFF. The CDR3 bases are TGCAGTGCCAGTAGACAGGGTTATGAAAAACTGTTTTTT.

The V and J genes are TRBV9 and TRBJ2-5, with D perhaps matching TRBD1 (5 bases). The germline V gene has CDR1 SGDLS and CDR2 YYNGEE. V lost 4 bases and J 3 bases, leaving 10 bases between the germline ends. There are 13 residues in the CDR3. Here the CDR3 DNA reads TGTGCCAGCAGCTTGACAGAGGAAGAGACCCAGTACTTC. Translated: CASSLTEEETQYF. Supplemented by reference TRBV9 and TRBJ2-5, the full variable domain reads DSGVTQTPKHLITATGQRVTLRCSPRSGDLSVYWYQQSLDQGLQFLIQYYNGEERAKGNILERFSAQQFPDLHSELNLSSLELGDSALYFCASSLTEEETQYFGPGTRLLVL.

This clonotype was picked up many times. V is TRBV2 and J is TRBJ1-1, with unresolved D. The CDR3 is made up of 12 amino acids. V lost 4 bases to trimming and J lost 4 bases, with 7 bases between them. Germline assignment: CDR1 SNHLY and CDR2 FYNNEI. The DNA of the CDR3 is TGTGCCAGCAGTGCCGGAATCACTGAAGCTTTCTTT. Its translation: CASSAGITEAFF.

Turning to this clonotype: A junction end diverges from the germline sequence, so it may reflect a read error. The chain has TRBV2 and TRBJ2-5; 7 bases line up with TRBD1. CDR1 is SNHLY and CDR2 is FYNNEI in the germline V gene. The CDR3 is 13 residues long. The CDR3 DNA sequence: TGTGCCAGCAGTAAAAACGGACAGGAGGACCTGAACTTC. Amino acids: CASSKNGQEDLNF.

This clonotype has just a few counts. CDR3 sequence (DNA): TGTGCCAGCAGCTTGGTTGTCCGGGGGAGGAACACCGGGGAGCTGTTTTTT. This sequence encodes CASSLVVRGRNTGELFF. The chain combines TRBV2 with TRBJ2-2; tentative D call: TRBD2 (6 bases). This CDR3 is 17 amino acids long. Trimming cost V 6 bases and J 1 base, with 18 bases left between them. Germline CDR1 is SNHLY and CDR2 is FYNNEI.

The chain recombines TRBV14 with TRBJ2-5; D remains ambiguous. The V and J ends lost 4 bases and 0 bases respectively, with 9 bases between them. The CDR3 is 14 amino acids. CDR1 is SGHDN and CDR2 is FVKESK in the germline V gene. CDR3 nucleotides: TGTGCCAGCAGCCGCAGGTTTTACCAAGAGACCCAGTACTTC. Translating it yields CASSRRFYQETQYF.

The chain combines TRBV29-1 with TRBJ1-4, with 10 bases aligning to TRBD1. The V gene end was trimmed by 6 bases and the J gene end by 6 bases; junction bases not matched to a gene: 4. The CDR3 sequence is 13 residues long. From germline, CDR1 is SQVTM and CDR2 ANQGSEA. The CDR3: CSVQGQGYEKLFF. The CDR3 nucleotides are TGCAGCGTCCAGGGACAGGGGTATGAAAAACTGTTTTTT.

V usage is TRBV7-2 and J usage is TRBJ2-2; no clear D. The CDR3 totals 15 residues. The ends were cut back, 4 bases at V and 6 bases at J, with 15 bases in the middle. From germline, CDR1 is SGHTA and CDR2 FQGNSA. CDR3 amino acids: CASSSYSFGAGELFF. The DNA of the CDR3 is TGTGCCAGCAGCTCTTATTCATTTGGGGCCGGGGAGCTGTTTTTT.

This clonotype was recorded a few times. The V and J genes are TRBV11-3 and TRBJ2-2; D is uncertain. The CDR3 is made up of 13 amino acids. Trimming shortened V by 1 base and J by 6 bases, and 6 bases separated the two germline ends. The germline V gene has CDR1 SGHNT and CDR2 YENEEA. CDR3 nucleotide sequence: TGTGCCAGCAGCTTAGTGGCGGCCGGGGAGCTGTTTTTT. This codes for CASSLVAAGELFF.

This clonotype was seen ten or more times. This sequence joins TRBV20-1 and TRBJ1-2; tentative D call: TRBD1 (5 bases). The CDR3 has 12 residues. V lost 5 bases and J lost 2, with 9 bases in between. Germline lookup yields CDR1 DFQATT and CDR2 SNEGSKA (reference sequence). CDR3 region: CSAGRGNYGYTF. The CDR3 nucleotides are TGCAGTGCTGGGCGGGGGAACTATGGCTACACCTTC.

This clonotype was counted between two and nine times. The V and J genes are TRBV7-2 and TRBJ1-3, with a possible D match to TRBD1 (6 bases). The V gene's germline CDR1 is SGHTA and CDR2 FQGNSA. Trimming left V 5 bases short and J 0 bases short, with 17 bases between. The CDR3 totals 17 residues. CDR3 loop: CASSREVTGLSGNTIYF. The CDR3 DNA follows: TGTGCCAGCAGCCGGGAAGTGACAGGCCTCTCTGGAAACACCATATATTTT.

This clonotype was counted ten times or more. The V and J genes are TRBV7-9 and TRBJ1-1; no clear D gene. Per the germline V gene, CDR1 is SEHNR and CDR2 is FQNEAQ (reference sequence). This CDR3 is 13 amino acids long. V was pared by 4 bases and J by 1 base, with 7 bases between. In DNA, the CDR3 is TGTGCCAGCAGCTCCGCTCCGAACACTGAAGCTTTCTTT. It yields the protein CASSSAPNTEAFF.

The sample holds a few counts of this clonotype. The genes are TRBV29-1 and TRBJ1-2; 7 nucleotides match TRBD1. J lost 4 bases, V lost 4 bases, and 3 bases had no gene match. Germline V lookup: CDR1 SQVTM, CDR2 ANQGSEA. This CDR3 has 12 residues. CDR3 sequence reads: CSVAGQSYGYTF. CDR3 nucleotides: TGCAGCGTTGCGGGACAGTCCTATGGCTACACCTTC. Based on the CDR3 plus reference TRBV29-1 and TRBJ1-2, the full variable domain is SAVISQKPSRDICQRGTSLTIQCQVDSQVTMMFWYRQQPGQSLTLIATANQGSEATYESGFVIDKFPISRPNLTFSTLTVSNMSPEDSSIYLCSVAGQSYGYTFGSGTRLTVV.

The chain has TRBV29-1 and TRBJ1-5, with TRBD1 identical over 8 bases. V lost 7 bases, J lost 4 bases, and 12 bases stayed unmatched. Germline CDR1 SQVTM, CDR2 ANQGSEA. The CDR3 contains 15 residues. The CDR3 DNA sequence: TGCAGCGCCAGCAGCTTGGGGACAGGAAATCAGCCCCAGCATTTT. Its translation: CSASSLGTGNQPQHF.